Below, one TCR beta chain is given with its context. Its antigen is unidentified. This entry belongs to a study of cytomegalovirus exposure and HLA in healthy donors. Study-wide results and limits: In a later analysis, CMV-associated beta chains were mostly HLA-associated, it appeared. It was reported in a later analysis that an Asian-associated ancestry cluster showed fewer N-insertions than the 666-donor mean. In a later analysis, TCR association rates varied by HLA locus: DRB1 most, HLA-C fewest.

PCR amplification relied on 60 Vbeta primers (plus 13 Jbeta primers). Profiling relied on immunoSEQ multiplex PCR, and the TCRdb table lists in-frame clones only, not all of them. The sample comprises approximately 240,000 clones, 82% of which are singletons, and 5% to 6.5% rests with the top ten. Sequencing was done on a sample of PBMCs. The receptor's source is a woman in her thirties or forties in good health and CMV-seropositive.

For the CDR3, the DNA is TGTGCCAGCAGCACCGGATGGGGGGGCTCCTACAATGAGCAGTTCTTC. Protein: CASSTGWGGSYNEQFF. V gene TRBV11-2 combines with J gene TRBJ2-1, with 7 positions matching TRBD2. V shed 5 bases, J shed 0 bases, and the junction held 7 bases outside the gene matches. The CDR3 spans 16 residues. Germline CDR1 and CDR2: SGHAT and FQNNGV. Looking up the rest from reference TRBV11-2 and TRBJ2-1 gives the full variable domain: EAGVAQSPRYKIIEKRQSVAFWCNPISGHATLYWYQQILGQGPKLLIQFQNNGVVDDSQLPKDRFSAERLKGVDSTLKIQPAKLEDSAVYLCASSTGWGGSYNEQFFGPGTRLTVL.